Presented here are 23 T cell receptor beta chains from one specimen sequenced in a study of blood T cells in healthy people across ages. Next came a second PCR, run for about 6 to 11 cycles, which used a sample-barcoded 5' primer along with a J-beta primer mix. Via MiXCR, TCRdb re-called the 5' RACE reads, giving one row per CDR3 protein. In the table there are more than 900,000 distinct CDR3 sequences, approximately 26% of which are singletons. This sample was also put to use in a study of T cells of mothers and their children.

Sequenced: blood. All receptors come from a girl aged 2 to 10 in good health.

The chain joins TRBV9 to TRBJ2-5; D is ambiguous. TRBJ2-1 matches the DNA end more closely, so the J call is doubtful. The CDR3 spans 14 residues. Germline V gives CDR1 SGDLS, CDR2 YYNGEE. The CDR3 nucleotides are TGTGCCAGCAGGGCAAGGTTTGGGGACAATGAGCAGTTCTTC. Its translation is CASRARFGDNEQFF.

This clonotype was observed a handful of times. This rearrangement joins TRBV15 to TRBJ1-4; 8 positions match TRBD1. CDR1 and CDR2 from the germline V gene are LNHNV and YYDKDF (reference sequence). CDR3 size: 19 residues. The ends lost 0 bases at V and 0 bases at J; junction bases unmatched: 9. CDR3 sequence (DNA): TGTGCCACCAGCAGAGATCAGCGGACAGGGCGTGCAACTAATGAAAAACTGTTTTTT. Translation gives CATSRDQRTGRATNEKLFF.

This clonotype has a count of ten or more. V is TRBV13 and J is TRBJ1-2, with D tentatively TRBD1 (5 bases). V dropped 5 bases and J dropped 5 bases, with 12 bases sitting between them. CDR1 and CDR2 (germline): PRHDT, FYEKMQ (reference sequence). This CDR3 contains 13 residues. The CDR3 region is CASSPPGGYGYTF. In nucleotides, the CDR3 is TGTGCCAGCAGCCCACCCGGGGGGTATGGCTACACCTTC.

With respect to this clonotype: One junction end does not reproduce the germline sequence, and a read error may be involved. The chain employs TRBV6-2 or TRBV6-3 and TRBJ2-2, with D tentatively TRBD1 or TRBD2 (5 bases each). There are 16 residues in the CDR3. CDR1 is MNHEY, CDR2 SVGEGT, per germline. In nucleotides, the CDR3 is TGTGCCAGCAGTACCAGGGATAGAACGAGAACCGGGGAGCTGGTTTTT. It yields the protein CASSTRDRTRTGELVF.

This clonotype appeared a single time. V usage is TRBV9 and J usage is TRBJ1-2; 9 nucleotides line up with TRBD1. Looked up from germline, CDR1 is SGDLS and CDR2 is YYNGEE. V dropped 4 bases and J dropped 7; count of bases not matched to a gene: 11. The CDR3 covers 15 residues. Here the CDR3 DNA reads TGTGCCAGCAGCCCAAACACCGGGACAGGGACTGGCTACACCTTC. Translated: CASSPNTGTGTGYTF.

J is TRBJ1-1 and V is TRBV7-8, with 11 positions matching TRBD1. This CDR3 contains 15 residues. The V and J ends lost 5 bases and 0 bases, in that order; junction bases with no gene match: 2. CDR1 SGHVS and CDR2 FQNEAQ come from the germline V gene. The CDR3 coding sequence is TGTGCCAGCAGCCCGGACAGGGGGCTGAACACTGAAGCTTTCTTT. Translation gives CASSPDRGLNTEAFF.

A few counts support this clonotype. The CDR3 DNA is TGTGCCAGCAGCTTAGGGGTCGGGCTTTACCAAGAGACCCAGTACTTC. Translated: CASSLGVGLYQETQYF. The chain has TRBV7-8 and TRBJ2-5; D uncertain. V lost 1 base, J lost 0 bases, and 12 bases lay in between. This CDR3 has 16 amino acids. The germline V gene has CDR1 SGHVS and CDR2 FQNEAQ.

The V gene is TRBV10-3, the J gene TRBJ2-5, with a tentative D call TRBD1 (5 bases). V was pared by 4 bases and J by 4 bases, with 13 bases between. The CDR3 covers 14 residues. CDR1 ENHRY and CDR2 SYGVKD come from the germline V gene. CDR3 nucleotides: TGTGCCATCAGTGCGGATGCAGGGTCAGAGACCCAGTACTTC. This translates into CAISADAGSETQYF.

This chain joins TRBV29-1 and TRBJ2-7; 8 bases align to TRBD1. The last part of the DNA fits TRBJ2-1 better; the J call may be wrong. CDR3 size: 12 residues. Germline assignment: CDR1 SQVTM and CDR2 ANQGSEA. This CDR3 is CSERTGIDEQFF. The CDR3 DNA follows: TGCAGCGAGAGGACAGGGATTGATGAGCAGTTCTTC.

The rearrangement joins TRBV29-1 to TRBJ1-3; D gene unclear. V shed 4 bases and J shed 0 bases, with 13 bases lying between them. The CDR3 covers 15 residues. Germline CDR1 reads SQVTM; CDR2 reads ANQGSEA. The CDR3 loop is CSVVWVFGSGNTIYF. In nucleotides, the CDR3 is TGCAGCGTTGTCTGGGTGTTTGGCTCTGGAAACACCATATATTTT.

This clonotype turned up a few times. The chain combines TRBV27 with TRBJ2-7; 9 bases map to TRBD1. The V gene's germline CDR1 is MNHEY and CDR2 SMNVEV (reference sequence). The V gene end was trimmed by 6 bases and the J gene end by 3 bases; junction bases not matched to a gene: 12. The CDR3 covers 16 residues. Written as DNA, the CDR3 is TGTGCCAGCAGCGAAATCCTCGGACAGGGGTACTACGAGCAGTACTTC. Translated: CASSEILGQGYYEQYF.

The sample holds a few counts of this clonotype. V gene TRBV20-1 combines with J gene TRBJ2-1; D may correspond to TRBD1 or TRBD2 (6 bases each). Germline-derived CDR1 and CDR2 are DFQATT and SNEGSKA (reference sequence). This CDR3 spans 14 amino acids. V was pared by 4 bases and J by 1 base, with 11 bases between. CDR3 region: CSATRGPSYNEQFF. In nucleotides, the CDR3 is TGCAGTGCTACTCGGGGGCCGTCCTACAATGAGCAGTTCTTC.

The chain joins TRBV20-1 to TRBJ2-5, with unresolved D. The end of the DNA is better explained by TRBJ2-1, so the J call may be wrong. CDR3 length: 11 amino acids. In germline, CDR1 is DFQATT, CDR2 SNEGSKA (reference sequence). The CDR3 nucleotides read TGCAGTGCTTCGAAAAGCGATGAGCAGTTCTTC. Amino acid sequence: CSASKSDEQFF.

There are a few counts of this clonotype. The gene calls are TRBV10-3 and TRBJ1-2; D remains unclear. The germline V and J ends were trimmed by 8 bases and 7 bases, with 11 bases remaining between them. The CDR3 has 11 residues. From germline, CDR1 is ENHRY and CDR2 SYGVKD. This CDR3 is CAIESGGGYTF. In DNA form, the CDR3 reads TGTGCCATCGAATCAGGTGGTGGCTACACCTTC.

This clonotype was counted a few times. The chain carries TRBV24-1 and TRBJ2-5, with D unresolved. The end of the DNA fits TRBJ2-1 better, so the J call may be wrong. Looked up from germline, CDR1 is KGHDR and CDR2 is SFDVKD. The CDR3 covers 15 residues. CDR3 sequence (DNA): TGTGCCACCAGTGATTTGCAGTCTGGTTCCAATGAGCAGTTCTTC. It is translated as CATSDLQSGSNEQFF.

The CDR3 region is CASSLQEGEKLFF. The DNA of the CDR3 is TGTGCCAGCAGTTTACAGGAGGGGGAAAAACTGTTTTTT. The chain uses TRBV28 and TRBJ1-4; weak D call: TRBD1 (5 bases). V lost 2 bases and J 8 bases, leaving 9 bases between the germline ends. The CDR3 has 13 amino acids. CDR1 and CDR2 (germline): MDHEN, SYDVKM.

A few counts support this clonotype. The chain has TRBV7-8 and TRBJ2-5, with TRBD1 matching over 9 bases. Germline V CDR1 and CDR2: SGHVS, FQNEAQ. The CDR3 totals 16 residues. The V gene end was trimmed by 5 bases and the J gene end by 4 bases; junction bases not matched to a gene: 11. DNA for the CDR3: TGTGCCAGCAGCCTTAGGCCGGGACAGGGAGTAGAGACCCAGTACTTC. Its translation is CASSLRPGQGVETQYF.

A few counts support this clonotype. This rearrangement joins TRBV5-6 to TRBJ1-6; 9 bases agree with TRBD1. The CDR3 has 16 residues. CDR1 is SGHDT, CDR2 YYEEEE, per germline. The V segment lost 4 bases and the J segment 8 bases; nucleotides outside the gene matches: 10. CDR3 sequence (DNA): TGTGCCAGCAGCGAACTGGACAGGGGACAGTATTCACCCCTCCACTTT. Residues: CASSELDRGQYSPLHF. Full variable domain (outside the CDR3, taken from reference TRBV5-6 and TRBJ1-6): DAGVTQSPTHLIKTRGQQVTLRCSPKSGHDTVSWYQQALGQGPQFIFQYYEEEERQRGNFPDRFSGHQFPNYSSELNVNALLLGDSALYLCASSELDRGQYSPLHFGNGTRLTVT.

The chain couples TRBV29-1 to TRBJ2-5; D uncertain. V was clipped by 7 bases and J by 11 bases, with 17 bases between them. Germline loops: CDR1 SQVTM, CDR2 ANQGSEA. The CDR3 extends over 11 amino acids. In DNA form, the CDR3 reads TGCAGCGCACGACCCGGTCAAGGGCAGTACTTC. Amino acid sequence: CSARPGQGQYF.

The J gene is TRBJ2-7, the V gene TRBV10-3, with a possible D match to TRBD2 (6 bases). The end of the DNA aligns better with TRBJ2-5, so the J call may be wrong. The CDR3 length is 16 residues. Germline CDR1 ENHRY, CDR2 SYGVKD. The CDR3 protein is CAISESRLERVETQYF. The CDR3 region has the DNA TGTGCCATCAGTGAGTCCCGACTAGAAAGGGTGGAGACCCAGTACTTC.

The CDR3 nucleotides are TGTGCCAGCAGGGAATTTACAGGGCCCGGGGAGCTGTTTTTT. It yields the protein CASREFTGPGELFF. This chain connects TRBV12-3 or TRBV12-4 to TRBJ2-2, with D tentatively TRBD1 (6 bases). The CDR3 consists of 14 residues. V shed 6 bases and J shed 6 bases, with 14 bases lying between them.

The CDR3 sequence: CSARAEGRGDGYTF. The CDR3 nucleotides read TGCAGTGCTAGAGCCGAGGGACGGGGAGATGGCTACACCTTC. V usage is TRBV20-1 and J usage is TRBJ1-2; D may be TRBD1 (5 bases). The CDR3 sequence is 14 residues long. V dropped 1 base and J dropped 6 bases, with 15 bases sitting between them. Germline CDR1 and CDR2: DFQATT and SNEGSKA (reference sequence).

The chain couples TRBV6-5 to TRBJ1-1; unclear D gene. There are 13 residues in the CDR3. Germline V lookup: CDR1 MNHEY, CDR2 SVGAGI. The V and J ends lost 6 bases and 0 bases respectively, with 8 bases between them. The CDR3 coding sequence is TGTGCCAGCAGGGCGCACATGAACACTGAAGCTTTCTTT. Amino acid sequence: CASRAHMNTEAFF.